The 29 T cell receptor beta chains presented below share a single source sample, sequenced in a study of shared clonotypes between healthy human individuals. The naive CD8 subset, CD45RO-negative cells positively selected for CCR7, excluded terminally differentiated effector memory CD45RA+ cells. Profiled with immunoSEQ multiplex PCR; TCRdb holds only in-frame clones, not every one. Found here are hundreds of thousands of clones, about 90% of them singletons; the top ten hold 24%. Sequenced: naive CD8+ T cells sorted from blood. These receptors all come from a man aged 30 to 39 in good health.

The DNA of the CDR3 is TGTGCCAGCAGTGAATCGGGGGGGACACCCTACGAGCAGTACTTC. As protein: CASSESGGTPYEQYF. J is TRBJ2-7 and V is TRBV2, with TRBD2 identical over 8 bases. CDR3 size: 15 residues. Germline values: CDR1 SNHLY, CDR2 FYNNEI. J was trimmed by 2 bases and V by 2 bases; bases with no gene match: 5.

CDR3 amino acids: CSVEYQGAGNEQFF. CDR3 nucleotides: TGCAGCGTTGAATACCAGGGGGCAGGCAATGAGCAGTTCTTC. The rearrangement links TRBV29-1 to TRBJ2-1, with TRBD1 identical over 8 bases. CDR3 length: 14 residues. V shed 2 bases, J shed 6 bases, and the junction held 6 bases outside the gene matches. Germline-derived CDR1 and CDR2 are SQVTM and ANQGSEA.

In the case of this clone: A much larger clone differs from this one at a single base, so this may be a read error. Other DNA sequences in this specimen translate into the identical CDR3. V gene TRBV28 combines with J gene TRBJ2-7, with 7 bases that match TRBD1. The V segment lost 6 bases and the J segment 3 bases; nucleotides outside the gene matches: 2. Germline CDR1 and CDR2: MDHEN and SYDVKM. The CDR3 has 12 amino acids. CDR3 bases: TGTGCCAGCAGCGGACAGGTCTACGAGCAGTACTTC. It encodes CASSGQVYEQYF.

The CDR3 here is CASSAGQPNQPQHF. The CDR3 DNA sequence: TGTGCCAGCAGCGCGGGACAGCCGAATCAGCCCCAGCATTTT. The chain uses TRBV7-9 and TRBJ1-5; 7 bases are a match to TRBD1. V trimming: 5 bases; J trimming: 4 bases; junction bases outside the gene matches: 5. CDR3 length: 14 amino acids. Looked up from germline, CDR1 is SEHNR and CDR2 is FQNEAQ (reference sequence).

V and J are TRBV27 and TRBJ1-1; D not resolved. The germline CDR1 and CDR2 sequences are MNHEY and SMNVEV (reference sequence). The CDR3 runs to 14 residues. Deletions cut 2 bases from V and 2 bases from J, with 9 bases between. The CDR3, as DNA: TGTGCCAGCAGTTTAGACGTGACTAACACTGAAGCTTTCTTT. Translated: CASSLDVTNTEAFF.

As to this clone: This probably arose from a read error, given a far larger clone one base away. J is TRBJ1-1 and V is TRBV6-5; D unresolved. V lost 0 bases to trimming and J lost 3 bases, with 2 bases between them. The CDR3 is 12 amino acids. Germline-derived CDR1 and CDR2 are MNHEY and SVGAGI. The CDR3 here is CASSYSDTEAFF. The CDR3 coding sequence is TGTGCCAGCAGTTACTCGGACACTGAAGCTTTCTTT.

The chain combines TRBV9 with TRBJ2-2, with 10 bases that match TRBD2. This CDR3 is built from 18 residues. The germline V gene encodes CDR1 SGDLS and CDR2 YYNGEE. V trimming: 0 bases; J trimming: 0 bases; junction bases outside the gene matches: 5. Written as DNA, the CDR3 is TGTGCCAGCAGCGTAGATCTAGCGGGGGTTGCGAACACCGGGGAGCTGTTTTTT. This sequence encodes CASSVDLAGVANTGELFF. The complete variable domain, with remaining parts taken from reference TRBV9 and TRBJ2-2, reads DSGVTQTPKHLITATGQRVTLRCSPRSGDLSVYWYQQSLDQGLQFLIQYYNGEERAKGNILERFSAQQFPDLHSELNLSSLELGDSALYFCASSVDLAGVANTGELFFGEGSRLTVL.

As to this clone: The sample carries other DNA sequences with the same CDR3. This sequence joins TRBV19 and TRBJ2-7, with D unresolved. From germline, CDR1 is LNHDA and CDR2 SQIVND (reference sequence). The V end lost 5 bases, the J end lost 2 bases, and 10 bases lay between the germline ends. This CDR3 is built from 13 residues. This CDR3 reads CASSPGRAYEQYF. CDR3 coding DNA: TGTGCCAGTAGTCCCGGTCGGGCCTACGAGCAGTACTTC.

This chain joins TRBV2 and TRBJ2-7; possible D gene TRBD2, 5 bases. This CDR3 comprises 14 residues. Germline CDR1 SNHLY, CDR2 FYNNEI. V shed 5 bases and J shed 4 bases, with 15 bases lying between them. The CDR3 loop reads CASSLRAVQYEQYF. The CDR3, as DNA: TGTGCCAGCAGTCTCCGAGCGGTACAGTACGAGCAGTACTTC.

The genes are TRBV12-2 and TRBJ2-1; the table's D call of TRBD2 was not tested on the DNA. TRBV12-2 is flagged as a pseudogene. The CDR3 has 16 residues. CDR3 protein: CASRSPPPSSYNEQFF. The CDR3 DNA follows: TGTGCAAGTCGCTCTCCACCCCCTAGCTCCTACAATGAGCAGTTCTTC.

This chain joins TRBV29-1 and TRBJ2-1; a possible D gene is TRBD2 (6 bases). The CDR3 runs to 16 residues. The ends were cut back, 0 bases at V and 4 bases at J, with 16 bases in the middle. Germline-derived CDR1 and CDR2 are SQVTM and ANQGSEA. The CDR3 DNA sequence: TGCAGCGTTGAAGAGAATGGGGGGTACCCATACAATGAGCAGTTCTTC. Its protein product is CSVEENGGYPYNEQFF.

The V and J genes are TRBV7-9 and TRBJ1-2; 9 bases are shared with TRBD1. With V trimmed by 3 bases and J by 5 bases, 4 bases remained unmatched. Germline V gene sequence: CDR1 SEHNR, CDR2 FQNEAQ (reference sequence). The CDR3 covers 14 residues. CDR3 sequence reads: CASSFLGQGYGYTF. DNA for the CDR3: TGTGCCAGCAGCTTCTTAGGACAGGGGTATGGCTACACCTTC.

In DNA form, the CDR3 reads TGCGCCAGCAGCCCAGGACTAGCGGGAGTTCTAAATGAGCAGTTCTTC. Translated, it gives CASSPGLAGVLNEQFF. V usage is TRBV5-1 and J usage is TRBJ2-1; TRBD2 aligns across 13 bases. J lost 7 bases, V lost 4 bases, and 8 bases had no gene match. The CDR3 is 16 residues long. CDR1 and CDR2 from the germline V gene are SGHRS and YFSETQ.

The chain has TRBV4-3 and TRBJ2-5, with 9 positions matching TRBD1. The J call may be incorrect, as the DNA end agrees better with TRBJ2-7. The CDR3 totals 15 residues. CDR1 is LGHNA, CDR2 YSLEER, per germline. The chain's CDR3 is CASSAGTGPSYEQYF. In nucleotides, the CDR3 is TGCGCCAGCAGTGCCGGGACAGGGCCTTCCTACGAGCAGTACTTC.

This chain uses TRBV27 with TRBJ2-1; tentative D call: TRBD1 (6 bases). V dropped 4 bases and J dropped 9 bases, with 16 bases sitting between them. CDR1 is MNHEY and CDR2 is SMNVEV in the germline V gene (reference sequence). The CDR3 consists of 14 residues. CDR3 sequence reads: CASSSYRDTSEQFF. The CDR3 DNA follows: TGTGCCAGCAGTTCTTACCGGGACACCAGTGAGCAGTTCTTC.

This chain links TRBV27 with TRBJ2-7; D not resolved. This CDR3 is 13 amino acids long. Trimming left V 2 bases short and J 2 bases short, with 7 bases between. CDR1 MNHEY and CDR2 SMNVEV come from the germline V gene (reference sequence). This CDR3 is CASSLQSTYEQYF. CDR3 DNA sequence: TGTGCCAGCAGTTTACAGTCAACCTACGAGCAGTACTTC.

This clone came up once. The chain combines TRBV2 with TRBJ2-3; the match to TRBD2 covers 7 bases. Looked up from germline, CDR1 is SNHLY and CDR2 is FYNNEI. CDR3 length: 16 amino acids. V shed 3 bases and J 2 bases; nucleotides not matched to a gene: 8. The CDR3 protein is CASSDDPAGSTDTQYF. CDR3 DNA: TGTGCCAGCAGTGATGATCCAGCGGGATCCACAGATACGCAGTATTTT.

This rearrangement joins TRBV7-5 to TRBJ2-7; the table's D call, TRBD1, was not checked against the DNA. TRBV7-5 is labeled a pseudogene. The CDR3 sequence is 18 residues long. In DNA form, the CDR3 reads TGTGTCAGAAGCTTAGAGGACAGGGGGCGGCTAGAGAGGGACGAGCAGTACTTC. Residues: CVRSLEDRGRLERDEQYF.

The V call is TRBV2, the J call TRBJ2-3, with 11 nucleotides matching TRBD1. V gave up 10 bases and J gave up 5 bases; unmatched junction bases: 8. The CDR3 totals 14 residues. Per germline, CDR1 SNHLY and CDR2 FYNNEI. CDR3 DNA: TGTGCCATTTCCGGACAGGGGGCGGAAGATACGCAGTATTTT. Translation: CAISGQGAEDTQYF.

The chain is built from TRBV7-9 and TRBJ1-1, with D unresolved. The CDR3 is made up of 16 amino acids. CDR1 SEHNR and CDR2 FQNEAQ come from the germline V gene (reference sequence). V was clipped by 1 base and J by 1 base, with 13 bases between them. As DNA, the CDR3 is TGTGCCAGCAGCTTAGAAGACGCGCCGGAGAACACTGAAGCTTTCTTT. As protein: CASSLEDAPENTEAFF.

This chain uses TRBV6-1 with TRBJ2-2, with TRBD2 matching 12 bases. The CDR3 runs to 20 residues. Germline CDR1 and CDR2: MNHNS and SASEGT. The J segment lost 2 bases and the V segment lost 2 bases, leaving 12 bases of the junction unmatched. DNA of the CDR3: TGTGCCAGCAGTGAAATCATCCTGGCTAGCGGGAGGGCCAACACCGGGGAGCTGTTTTTT. It encodes CASSEIILASGRANTGELFF.

The CDR3 bases are TGTGCCAGCAGCTTGGGTGGCCCAGAAGCTTTCTTT. As protein: CASSLGGPEAFF. V and J are TRBV5-4 and TRBJ1-1; D uncertain. The V end lost 0 bases, the J end lost 8 bases, and 8 bases lay between the germline ends. This CDR3 is built from 12 residues. Germline CDR1 and CDR2: SGHNT and YYREEE (reference sequence).

The chain uses TRBV12-5 and TRBJ2-7, with 10 positions matching TRBD1. V dropped 7 bases and J dropped 4; count of bases not matched to a gene: 10. The CDR3 runs 15 residues. Germline CDR1 and CDR2: LGHNT and FRNRAP. The CDR3 protein is CASANSGQGFYEQYF. The CDR3 nucleotides read TGTGCTAGTGCCAACTCGGGACAGGGGTTTTACGAGCAGTACTTC.

The J gene is TRBJ2-4, the V gene TRBV6-1, with D possibly being TRBD2 (6 bases). Germline values: CDR1 MNHNS, CDR2 SASEGT. The germline V and J ends were trimmed by 0 bases and 8 bases, with 23 bases remaining between them. The CDR3 extends over 18 amino acids. The CDR3 is CASSEALPASFSGDIQYF. The CDR3 DNA is TGTGCCAGCAGTGAAGCGCTTCCGGCCTCATTCTCGGGGGACATTCAGTACTTC.

This clone was seen a single time. The chain uses TRBV6-1 and TRBJ2-2; D unresolved. The ends were cut back, 1 base at V and 3 bases at J, with 12 bases in the middle. Germline lookup yields CDR1 MNHNS and CDR2 SASEGT. The CDR3 totals 16 residues. The CDR3 is CASSEGRHTDTGELFF. DNA for the CDR3: TGTGCCAGCAGTGAAGGTCGACATACGGACACCGGGGAGCTGTTTTTT.

The V call is TRBV2, the J call TRBJ2-7, with D perhaps TRBD2 (6 bases). The CDR3 has 13 amino acids. Germline CDR1 and CDR2: SNHLY and FYNNEI. V was clipped by 6 bases and J by 3 bases, with 12 bases between them. CDR3 loop: CASRLLADYEQYF. DNA for the CDR3: TGTGCCAGCAGACTCTTAGCGGACTACGAGCAGTACTTC. Drawing the rest from reference TRBV2 and TRBJ2-7, the complete variable domain is EPEVTQTPSHQVTQMGQEVILRCVPISNHLYFYWYRQILGQKVEFLVSFYNNEISEKSEIFDDQFSVERPDGSNFTLKIRSTKLEDSAMYFCASRLLADYEQYFGPGTRLTVT.

The chain carries TRBV5-1 and TRBJ2-4, with unresolved D. In germline, CDR1 is SGHRS, CDR2 YFSETQ. The CDR3 covers 15 residues. Between the trimmed V and J ends, which lost 2 bases and 2 bases, there was a span of 11 bases. CDR3 bases: TGCGCCAGCAGCTTCATCGGTGGGACCAAAAACATTCAGTACTTC. Protein sequence: CASSFIGGTKNIQYF.

This clone was seen a single time. CDR3 region: CASSQVASGRDEQFF. The CDR3 coding sequence is TGCGCCAGCAGCCAAGTTGCTAGCGGGAGAGACGAGCAGTTCTTC. The gene calls are TRBV4-1 and TRBJ2-1; 10 nucleotides line up with TRBD2. The germline CDR1 and CDR2 sequences are MGHRA and YSYEKL. With V trimmed by 1 base and J by 10 bases, 7 bases remained unmatched. This CDR3 contains 15 residues.

The V call is TRBV29-1, the J call TRBJ2-1; TRBD2 agrees at 12 bases. J was trimmed by 4 bases and V by 1 base; bases with no gene match: 11. The CDR3 runs 18 residues. In germline, CDR1 is SQVTM, CDR2 ANQGSEA. Here the CDR3 DNA reads TGCAGCGTTGAAGGGCTAGCGGGAGGGGGGGCTCAATACAATGAGCAGTTCTTC. Translation: CSVEGLAGGGAQYNEQFF.